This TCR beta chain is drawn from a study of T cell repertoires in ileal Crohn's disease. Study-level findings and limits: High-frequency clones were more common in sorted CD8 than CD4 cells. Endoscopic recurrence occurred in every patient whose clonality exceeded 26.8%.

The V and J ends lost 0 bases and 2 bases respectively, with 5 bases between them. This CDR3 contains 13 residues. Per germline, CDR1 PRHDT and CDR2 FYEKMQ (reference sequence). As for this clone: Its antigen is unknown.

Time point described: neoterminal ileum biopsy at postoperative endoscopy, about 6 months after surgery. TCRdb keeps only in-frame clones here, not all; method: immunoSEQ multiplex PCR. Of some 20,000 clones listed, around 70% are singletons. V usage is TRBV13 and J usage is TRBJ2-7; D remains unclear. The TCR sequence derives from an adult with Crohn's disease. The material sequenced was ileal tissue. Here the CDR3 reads CASSLGPTYEQYF. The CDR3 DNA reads TGTGCCAGCAGCTTAGGCCCAACCTACGAGCAGTACTTC.